This T cell receptor (beta chain) came from a study of T cells after yellow fever vaccination. Study-level results: The booster response re-showed most primary clones: approximately 95% CD4, more than 70% CD8.

Universal primer sites and UMIs were introduced during 5'RACE template-switching synthesis of TCR cDNA. TCRdb processed the 5' RACE reads anew with MiXCR; each CDR3 protein has one entry. The sample contains 250,000 to 350,000 distinct CDR3 sequences, approximately 4% of which appear only once. In germline, CDR1 is SGHTA, CDR2 FQGNSA. CDR3 length: 14 amino acids. V shed 7 bases, J shed 2 bases, and the junction held 4 bases outside the gene matches. Comment on this clonotype: Its cognate antigen is unknown.

The chain employs TRBV7-2 and TRBJ2-7, with 11 bases lining up with TRBD1. Specimen: PBMCs, collected 15 days after the yellow fever booster vaccination. This receptor was identified in a man between 18 and 35 years old who received the YFV17D yellow fever vaccine. CDR3 residues: CASTSDRGPYEQYF. CDR3 DNA sequence: TGTGCCAGCACCTCGGACAGGGGGCCCTACGAGCAGTACTTC.